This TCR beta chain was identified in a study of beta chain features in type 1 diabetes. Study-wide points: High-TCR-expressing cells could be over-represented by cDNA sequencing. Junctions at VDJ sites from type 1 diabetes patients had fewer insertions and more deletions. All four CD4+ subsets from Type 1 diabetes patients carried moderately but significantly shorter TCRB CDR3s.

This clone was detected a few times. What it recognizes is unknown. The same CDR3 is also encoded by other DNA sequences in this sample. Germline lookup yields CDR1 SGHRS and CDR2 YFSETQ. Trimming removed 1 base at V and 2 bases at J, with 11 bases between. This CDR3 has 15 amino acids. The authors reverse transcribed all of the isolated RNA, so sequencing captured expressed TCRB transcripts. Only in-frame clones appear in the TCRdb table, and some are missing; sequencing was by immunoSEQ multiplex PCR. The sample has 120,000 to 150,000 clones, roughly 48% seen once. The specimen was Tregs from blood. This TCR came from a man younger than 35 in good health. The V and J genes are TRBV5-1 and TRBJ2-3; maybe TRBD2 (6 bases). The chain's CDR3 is CASSLRAGHTDTQYF. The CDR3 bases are TGCGCCAGCAGCTTGAGGGCGGGGCACACAGATACGCAGTATTTT.